A selection of T cell receptor beta chains follows, all from one sample in a study of shared clonotypes between healthy human individuals. The protocol was immunoSEQ multiplex PCR, while the TCRdb copy is restricted to in-frame clones and leaves out a portion. The sample includes approximately 2,300,000 clones, 92% of them seen just once. The sequenced sample consisted of naive CD4+ T cells from PBMCs. These receptors were taken from a man between 18 and 29 years old in good health. Some clones in this sample may be carry-over from other donors' samples. Both conserved end residues are part of each CDR3. The order of the fields is D gene, CDR3 length, clone size, J gene, V gene, CDR3 protein, CDR3 DNA. D genes are given only for firm matches. Part of the rows lack a size; the others show once, few, many or a class for expanded clones.

.	14	.	TRBJ1-3	TRBV7-2	CASTSGRSGNTIYF	TGTGCCAGCACCTCTGGGAGATCTGGAAACACCATATATTTT
TRBD2	17	.	TRBJ2-1	TRBV7-9	CASSLLRGTSLSNEQFF	TGTGCCAGCAGCTTACTTCGGGGGACTAGTTTATCGAATGAGCAGTTCTTC
.	13	.	TRBJ1-3	TRBV30	CAWSEWAGNTIYF	TGTGCCTGGAGTGAATGGGCTGGAAACACCATATATTTT
.	12	.	TRBJ2-1	TRBV27	CASSLVRNEQFF	TGTGCCAGCAGTTTGGTTAGGAATGAGCAGTTCTTC
.	16	.	TRBJ1-4	TRBV4-1	CASSHITRGPNEKLFF	TGCGCCAGCAGCCACATCACACGGGGTCCTAATGAAAAACTGTTTTTT
TRBD1	13	few	TRBJ1-1	TRBV6-4	CASSNTGDTEAFF	TGTGCCAGCAGTAACACAGGGGATACTGAAGCTTTCTTT
TRBD1	15	.	TRBJ1-2	TRBV19	CASSISVGQNYGYTF	TGTGCCAGTAGTATTTCGGTGGGACAGAACTATGGCTACACCTTC
.	13	.	TRBJ1-6	TRBV5-1	CASSLDRPPPLHF	TGCGCCAGCAGCTTGGATCGCCCTCCACCCCTCCACTTT
TRBD2	15	.	TRBJ2-7	TRBV30	CAWSVRLAGGEEQYF	TGTGCCTGGAGTGTACGACTAGCGGGAGGTGAGGAGCAGTACTTC
TRBD1	15	.	TRBJ1-6	TRBV6-6	CASLMTGSPNSPLHF	TGTGCCAGCCTTATGACAGGGTCCCCTAATTCACCCCTCCACTTT
TRBD2	17	.	TRBJ2-1	TRBV10-3	CAISESGSGSSYNEQFF	TGTGCCATCAGTGAGTCTGGTAGCGGGAGCTCCTACAATGAGCAGTTCTTC
.	14	.	TRBJ2-7	TRBV4-1	CASSQGAVHAEQYF	TGCGCCAGCAGCCAAGGAGCAGTTCATGCCGAGCAGTACTTC
TRBD2	17	.	TRBJ2-1	TRBV18	CASSPMTPGLADNEQFF	TGTGCCAGCTCACCAATGACCCCGGGACTAGCGGACAATGAGCAGTTCTTC
.	15	.	TRBJ2-7	TRBV5-1	CASSWGVATTYEQYF	TGCGCCAGCAGCTGGGGGGTGGCGACGACCTACGAGCAGTACTTC
.	15	.	TRBJ1-4	TRBV16	CASSQSGWANEKLFF	TGTGCCAGCAGCCAATCCGGGTGGGCTAATGAAAAACTGTTTTTT
.	14	.	TRBJ2-7	TRBV2	CASDEGAGGYEQYF	TGTGCCAGCGACGAAGGGGCAGGGGGGTACGAGCAGTACTTC
TRBD1	16	.	TRBJ1-1	TRBV5-6	CASSGWDRFWGTEAFF	TGTGCCAGCAGCGGATGGGACAGGTTTTGGGGCACTGAAGCTTTCTTT
.	13	.	TRBJ2-6	TRBV4-3	CASSPGPSLLLTF	TGCGCCAGCAGCCCGGGGCCGTCCCTGCTCCTGACTTTC
.	16	.	TRBJ2-1	TRBV28	CASTSPGAGHYNEQFF	TGTGCCAGCACTAGTCCAGGGGCGGGACACTACAATGAGCAGTTCTTC
.	14	.	TRBJ2-2	TRBV5-1	CASSLLQNTGELFF	TGCGCCAGCAGCTTGTTACAAAACACCGGGGAGCTGTTTTTT
.	16	.	TRBJ1-2	TRBV6-5	CASSYHPTGGSYGYTF	TGTGCCAGCAGTTACCACCCAACAGGCGGGAGCTATGGCTACACCTTC
.	15	once	TRBJ1-1	TRBV19	CASSPIERVNTEAFF	TGTGCCAGTAGTCCCATAGAAAGGGTGAACACTGAAGCTTTCTTT
TRBD1	15	.	TRBJ2-7	TRBV7-3	CASSPGQGISYEQYF	TGTGCCAGCAGCCCAGGACAGGGGATTTCCTACGAGCAGTACTTC